This T cell receptor (beta chain) originates from a study of Ad26.COV2.S vaccination and SARS-CoV-2 variants. The CDR3 runs to 12 residues. TCRdb's copy holds only in-frame clones and misses some; the assay was immunoSEQ multiplex PCR. The sample has about 350,000 clones, around nine tenths seen once. Treatment in this sample: 19 received Ad26.COV2.S at low or high dose, single or two shots; about 5 received placebo; per-sample allocation not given. Collection of the samples took place on day 63 after the first injection of vaccine or placebo. V usage is TRBV12-2 and J usage is TRBJ1-5. TRBV12-2 is deemed a pseudogene. The TCR sequence derives from a person aged 18-65 years who received the Ad26.COV2.S COVID-19 vaccine or a placebo. This specimen was peripheral blood, taken in a trial of Ad26.COV2.S vaccine versus placebo. CDR3 region: CASRLGNQPQHF. CDR3 bases: TGTGCAAGTCGCTTAGGCAATCAGCCCCAGCATTTT.